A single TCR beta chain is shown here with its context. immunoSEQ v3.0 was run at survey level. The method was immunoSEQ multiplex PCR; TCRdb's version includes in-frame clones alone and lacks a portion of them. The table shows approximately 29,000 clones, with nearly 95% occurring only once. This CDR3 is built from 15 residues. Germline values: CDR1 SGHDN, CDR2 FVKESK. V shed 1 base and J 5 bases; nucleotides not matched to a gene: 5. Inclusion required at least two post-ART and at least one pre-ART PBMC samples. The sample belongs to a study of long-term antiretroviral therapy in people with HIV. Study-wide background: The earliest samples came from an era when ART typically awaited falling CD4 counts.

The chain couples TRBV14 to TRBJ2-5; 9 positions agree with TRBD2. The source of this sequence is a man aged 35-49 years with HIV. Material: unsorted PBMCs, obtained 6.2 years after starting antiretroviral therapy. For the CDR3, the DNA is TGTGCCAGCAGCCAAGGGGGACTAGCTCGGGAGACCCAGTACTTC. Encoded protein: CASSQGGLARETQYF. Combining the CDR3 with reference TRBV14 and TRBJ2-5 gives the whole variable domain EAGVTQFPSHSVIEKGQTVTLRCDPISGHDNLYWYRRVMGKEIKFLLHFVKESKQDESGMPNNRFLAERTGGTYSTLKVQPAELEDSGVYFCASSQGGLARETQYFGPGTRLLVL.